The rows below give T cell receptor beta chains drawn from one sample of a study of blood T cell repertoires in COVID-19. Using immunoSEQ multiplex PCR, the repertoire was profiled, and TCRdb retains in-frame clones only, with some absent. The repertoire includes more than 200,000 clones, about 87% of them detected once, and roughly 1.7% sits in the top ten. Sequenced input: PBMCs or T cells enriched from blood (not recorded which). These TCRs come from a woman aged 45-60 years who had recovered from COVID-19. The CDR3 runs from the conserved cysteine through the conserved F or W.

J gene	V gene	CDR3 protein
TRBJ2-7	TRBV20-1	CSASQLAGAYEQYF
TRBJ2-2	TRBV5-4	CASSLLFRQHTGELFF
TRBJ2-3	TRBV6-5	CASSSSGARDTQYF
TRBJ1-5	TRBV7-2	CASSLRAGNQPQHF
TRBJ1-5	TRBV28	CASSLVGGTQPQHF
TRBJ2-3	TRBV7-6	CASSVRGSTDTQYF
TRBJ1-2	TRBV11-2	CASSLDQGLGGGYTF
TRBJ2-3	TRBV7-9	CASSNGQGGKDTQYF
TRBJ2-7	TRBV2	CASSDLDRGYEQYF
TRBJ2-3	TRBV12-5	CASGLGSGSSAQYF
TRBJ2-7	TRBV28	CASSFRGSSRNEQYF
TRBJ1-3	TRBV5-1	CASSPGQGRFSGNTIYF
TRBJ1-1	TRBV3-1/TRBV3-2	CASGTVNTEAFF
TRBJ2-7	TRBV5-1	CASSLTGGGSYEQYF
TRBJ2-7	TRBV19	CASSILAGPYEQYF
TRBJ2-1	TRBV10-3	CAISESGAPGAYNEQFF
TRBJ2-3	TRBV7-9	CASSLEELPMLPHTDTQYF
TRBJ2-3	TRBV19	CASSMRQGSTDTQYF
TRBJ1-1	TRBV3-1/TRBV3-2	CASSSNPGDLPSF
TRBJ2-3	TRBV5-6	CASSRTSESTDTQYF
TRBJ2-1	TRBV9	CASSVDGQGYNEQFF
TRBJ1-5	TRBV15	CATSRVAVNQPQHF
TRBJ1-1	TRBV29-1	CSVPPGQGAMNTEAFF
TRBJ2-1	TRBV11-2	CASRPRAGGLSYNEQFF
TRBJ1-5	TRBV10-3	CAISGPGQSNQPQHF
TRBJ1-2	TRBV5-1	CASNTGGQNYGYTF
TRBJ1-2	TRBV4-2	CASSQDLTAANYGYTF
TRBJ2-5	TRBV28	CASSLPDRKTETQYF
TRBJ2-6	TRBV6-1	CASSYSSGANVLTF
TRBJ2-1	TRBV28	CASSPGASGAYNEQFF
TRBJ2-1	TRBV25-1	CASSDLTVAYNEQFF
TRBJ2-7	TRBV5-1	CASSRTSGSSYEQYF
TRBJ2-1	TRBV2	CASSEFGGTGRNEQFF
TRBJ1-2	TRBV29-1	CSVDRGNGYTF
TRBJ1-2	TRBV11-3	CASSLGGYGYTF
TRBJ1-1	TRBV10-3	CAISVQKNTEAFF
TRBJ2-7	TRBV2	CASTPKAGAYF
TRBJ1-1	TRBV6-1	CASSEGHRGVRKAFF